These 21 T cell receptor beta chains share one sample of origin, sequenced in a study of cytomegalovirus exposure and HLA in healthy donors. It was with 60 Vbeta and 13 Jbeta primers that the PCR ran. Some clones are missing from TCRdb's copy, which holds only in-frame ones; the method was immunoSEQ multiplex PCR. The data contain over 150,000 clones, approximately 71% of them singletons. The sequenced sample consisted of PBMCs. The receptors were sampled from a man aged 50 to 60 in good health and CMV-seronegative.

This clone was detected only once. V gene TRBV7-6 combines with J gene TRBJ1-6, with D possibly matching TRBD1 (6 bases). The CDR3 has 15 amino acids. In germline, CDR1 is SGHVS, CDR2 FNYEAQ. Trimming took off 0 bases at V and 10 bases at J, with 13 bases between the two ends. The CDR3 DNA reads TGTGCCAGCAGCTTAGCAGACACCCAGGGGTCACCCCTCCACTTT. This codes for CASSLADTQGSPLHF. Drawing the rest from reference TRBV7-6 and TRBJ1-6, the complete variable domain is GAGVSQSPRYKVTKRGQDVALRCDPISGHVSLYWYRQALGQGPEFLTYFNYEAQQDKSGLPNDRFSAERPEGSISTLTIQRTEQRDSAMYRCASSLADTQGSPLHFGNGTRLTVT.

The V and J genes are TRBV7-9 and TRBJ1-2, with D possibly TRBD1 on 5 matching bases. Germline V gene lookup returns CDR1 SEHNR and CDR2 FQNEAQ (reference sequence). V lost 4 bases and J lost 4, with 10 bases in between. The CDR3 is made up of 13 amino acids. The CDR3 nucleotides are TGTGCCAGCAGCTCGACAGAATCCTATGGCTACACCTTC. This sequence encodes CASSSTESYGYTF.

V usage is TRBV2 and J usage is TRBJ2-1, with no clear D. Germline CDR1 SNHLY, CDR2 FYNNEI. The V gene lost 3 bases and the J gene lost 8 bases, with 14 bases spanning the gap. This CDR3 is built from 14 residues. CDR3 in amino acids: CASSDVGVQDEQFF. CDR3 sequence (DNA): TGTGCCAGCAGTGACGTGGGTGTCCAGGATGAGCAGTTCTTC.

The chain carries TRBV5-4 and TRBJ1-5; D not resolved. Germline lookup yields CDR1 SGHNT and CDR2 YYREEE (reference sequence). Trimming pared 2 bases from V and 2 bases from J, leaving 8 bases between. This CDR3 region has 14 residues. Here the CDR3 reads CASSFSGGNQPQHF. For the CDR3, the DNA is TGTGCCAGCAGCTTTTCCGGAGGCAATCAGCCCCAGCATTTT. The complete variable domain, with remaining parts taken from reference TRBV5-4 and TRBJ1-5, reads ETGVTQSPTHLIKTRGQQVTLRCSSQSGHNTVSWYQQALGQGPQFIFQYYREEENGRGNFPPRFSGLQFPNYSSELNVNALELDDSALYLCASSFSGGNQPQHFGDGTRLSIL.

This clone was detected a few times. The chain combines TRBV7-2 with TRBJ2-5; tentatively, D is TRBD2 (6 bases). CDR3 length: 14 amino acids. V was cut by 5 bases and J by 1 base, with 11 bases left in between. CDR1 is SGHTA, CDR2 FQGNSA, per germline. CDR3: CASSRAGFQETQYF. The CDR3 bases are TGTGCCAGCAGCCGCGCGGGGTTCCAAGAGACCCAGTACTTC.

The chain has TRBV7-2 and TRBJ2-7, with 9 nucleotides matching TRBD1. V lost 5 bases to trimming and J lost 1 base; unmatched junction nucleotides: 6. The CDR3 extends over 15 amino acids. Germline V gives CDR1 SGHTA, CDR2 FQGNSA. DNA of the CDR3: TGTGCCAGCAGCCTCGGACAGGGGTCTTCCTACGAGCAGTACTTC. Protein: CASSLGQGSSYEQYF. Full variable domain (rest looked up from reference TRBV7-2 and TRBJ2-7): GAGVSQSPSNKVTEKGKDVELRCDPISGHTALYWYRQSLGQGLEFLIYFQGNSAPDKSGLPSDRFSAERTGGSVSTLTIQRTQQEDSAVYLCASSLGQGSSYEQYFGPGTRLTVT.

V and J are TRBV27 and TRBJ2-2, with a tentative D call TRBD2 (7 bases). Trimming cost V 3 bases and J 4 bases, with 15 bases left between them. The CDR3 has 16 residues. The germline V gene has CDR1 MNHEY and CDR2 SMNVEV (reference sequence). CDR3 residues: CASSFTAGASTGELFF. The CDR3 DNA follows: TGTGCCAGCAGTTTTACCGCGGGGGCTAGCACCGGGGAGCTGTTTTTT.

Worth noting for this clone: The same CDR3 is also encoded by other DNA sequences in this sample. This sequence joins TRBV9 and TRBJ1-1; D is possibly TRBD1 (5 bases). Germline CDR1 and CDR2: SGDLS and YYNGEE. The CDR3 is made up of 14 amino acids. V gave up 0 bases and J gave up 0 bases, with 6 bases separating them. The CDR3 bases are TGTGCCAGCAGCGTAGGGGGGGTGAACACTGAAGCTTTCTTT. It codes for CASSVGGVNTEAFF. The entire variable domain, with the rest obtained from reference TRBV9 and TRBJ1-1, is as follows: DSGVTQTPKHLITATGQRVTLRCSPRSGDLSVYWYQQSLDQGLQFLIQYYNGEERAKGNILERFSAQQFPDLHSELNLSSLELGDSALYFCASSVGGVNTEAFFGQGTRLTVV.

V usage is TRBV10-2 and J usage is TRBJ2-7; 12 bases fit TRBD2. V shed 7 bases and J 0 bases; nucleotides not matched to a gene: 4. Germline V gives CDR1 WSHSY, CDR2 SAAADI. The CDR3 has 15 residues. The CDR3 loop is CASTLAGGSSYEQYF. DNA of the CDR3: TGCGCCAGCACCCTAGCGGGGGGGAGCTCCTACGAGCAGTACTTC.

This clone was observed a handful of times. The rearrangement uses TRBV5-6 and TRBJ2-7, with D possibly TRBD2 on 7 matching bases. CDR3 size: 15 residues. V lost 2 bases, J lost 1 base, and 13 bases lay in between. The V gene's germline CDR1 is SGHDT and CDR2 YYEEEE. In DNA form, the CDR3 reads TGTGCCAGCAGCTTCGTACAGGGAGGGTCCTACGAGCAGTACTTC. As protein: CASSFVQGGSYEQYF.

CDR3 DNA: TGTGCCAGCTCGAGGACACTTCCAACTAATGAAAAACTGTTTTTT. Residues: CASSRTLPTNEKLFF. The gene calls are TRBV25-1 and TRBJ1-4; possible D gene TRBD1, 5 bases. There are 15 residues in the CDR3. Trimming removed 8 bases at V and 0 bases at J, with 13 bases between. CDR1 and CDR2 from the germline V gene are MGHDK and SYGVNS.

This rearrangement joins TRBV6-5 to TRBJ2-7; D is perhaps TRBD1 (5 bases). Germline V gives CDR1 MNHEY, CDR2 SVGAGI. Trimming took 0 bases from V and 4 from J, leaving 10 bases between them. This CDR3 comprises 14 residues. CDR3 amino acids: CASSYSVAGYEQYF. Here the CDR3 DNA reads TGTGCCAGCAGTTACTCGGTGGCAGGGTACGAGCAGTACTTC.

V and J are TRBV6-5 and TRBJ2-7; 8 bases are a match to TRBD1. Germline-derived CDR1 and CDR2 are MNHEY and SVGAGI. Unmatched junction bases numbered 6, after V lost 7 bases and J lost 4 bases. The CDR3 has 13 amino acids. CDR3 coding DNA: TGTGCCAGCACTACACAGGGGGAATACGAGCAGTACTTC. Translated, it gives CASTTQGEYEQYF.

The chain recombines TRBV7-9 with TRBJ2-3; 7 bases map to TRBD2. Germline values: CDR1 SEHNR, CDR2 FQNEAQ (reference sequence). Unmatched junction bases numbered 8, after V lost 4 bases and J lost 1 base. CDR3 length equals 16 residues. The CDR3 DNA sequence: TGTGCCAGCAGCTATGGGGTAGCGGGTGGCACAGATACGCAGTATTTT. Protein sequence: CASSYGVAGGTDTQYF.

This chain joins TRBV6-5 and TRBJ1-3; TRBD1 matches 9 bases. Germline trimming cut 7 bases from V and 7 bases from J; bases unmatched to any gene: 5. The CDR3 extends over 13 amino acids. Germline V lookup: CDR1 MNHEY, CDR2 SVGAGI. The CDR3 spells CASNSDRGNTIYF. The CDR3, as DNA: TGTGCCAGCAATTCCGACAGGGGGAACACCATATATTTT.

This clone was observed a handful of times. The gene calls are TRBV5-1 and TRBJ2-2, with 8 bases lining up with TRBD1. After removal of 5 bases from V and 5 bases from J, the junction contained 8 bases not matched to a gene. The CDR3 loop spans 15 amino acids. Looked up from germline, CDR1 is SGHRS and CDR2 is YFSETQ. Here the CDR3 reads CASSRDRLDTGELFF. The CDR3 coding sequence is TGCGCCAGCAGTCGGGACAGGCTGGATACCGGGGAGCTGTTTTTT.

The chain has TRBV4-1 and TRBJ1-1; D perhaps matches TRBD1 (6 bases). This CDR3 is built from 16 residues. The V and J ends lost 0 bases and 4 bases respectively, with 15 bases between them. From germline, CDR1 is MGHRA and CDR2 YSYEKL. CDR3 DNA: TGCGCCAGCAGCCAAGATAACCAGGGGTGGTTCACTGAAGCTTTCTTT. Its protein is CASSQDNQGWFTEAFF.

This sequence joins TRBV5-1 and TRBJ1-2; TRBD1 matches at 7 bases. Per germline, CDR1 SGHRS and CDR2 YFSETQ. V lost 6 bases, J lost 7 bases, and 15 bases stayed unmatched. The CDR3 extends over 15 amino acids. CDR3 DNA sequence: TGCGCCAGCAACCCGATAGCCGGGACAGAACTTGGCTACACCTTC. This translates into CASNPIAGTELGYTF.

CDR3 sequence (DNA): TGTGCCAGCAGCACGGGACTAGCGGGGGCGAACACCGGGGAGCTGTTTTTT. Encoded protein: CASSTGLAGANTGELFF. The chain employs TRBV5-6 and TRBJ2-2, with 14 bases matching TRBD2. This CDR3 contains 17 residues. J lost 0 bases, V lost 4 bases, and 2 bases had no gene match. Germline CDR1 reads SGHDT; CDR2 reads YYEEEE.

CDR3 nucleotide sequence: TGTGCCAGCAGTTCGACAGGGGGCAGAAAGGGGGATGAGCAGTTCTTC. Translation: CASSSTGGRKGDEQFF. This chain links TRBV6-5 with TRBJ2-1; TRBD1 matches at 10 bases. The trim removed 4 bases at V and 8 bases at J, leaving 11 bases unmatched. CDR1 and CDR2 from the germline V gene are MNHEY and SVGAGI. The CDR3 is 16 amino acids.

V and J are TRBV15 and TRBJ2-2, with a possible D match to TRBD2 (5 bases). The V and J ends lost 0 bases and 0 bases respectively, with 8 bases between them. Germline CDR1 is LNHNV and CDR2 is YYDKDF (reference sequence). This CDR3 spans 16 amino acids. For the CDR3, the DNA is TGTGCCACCAGCAGAGATATACTAGCGAACACCGGGGAGCTGTTTTTT. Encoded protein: CATSRDILANTGELFF.